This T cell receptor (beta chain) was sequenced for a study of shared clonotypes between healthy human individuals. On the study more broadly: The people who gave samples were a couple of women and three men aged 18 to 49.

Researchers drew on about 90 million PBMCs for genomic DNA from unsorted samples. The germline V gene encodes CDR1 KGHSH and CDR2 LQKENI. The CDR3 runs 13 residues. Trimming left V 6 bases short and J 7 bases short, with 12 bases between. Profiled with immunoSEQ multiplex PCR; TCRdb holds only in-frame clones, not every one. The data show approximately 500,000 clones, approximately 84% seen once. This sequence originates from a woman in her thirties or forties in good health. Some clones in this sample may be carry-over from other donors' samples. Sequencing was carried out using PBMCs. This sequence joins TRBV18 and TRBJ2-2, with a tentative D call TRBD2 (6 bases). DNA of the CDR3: TGTGCCAGCTCTGGTGGCGGGATCGGGGAGCTGTTTTTT. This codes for CASSGGGIGELFF.